This T cell receptor (beta chain) derives from a study of spatial heterogeneity in lung cancer. At the level of the study: Each time, sequencing found more beta-chain sequences than alpha-chain sequences.

The time point is: sample taken at primary tumor resection. From tumor, nontumor lung or frozen PBMC, whole RNA was taken unsorted for sequencing. The CDR3 spans 14 residues. V lost 5 bases, J lost 2 bases, and 11 bases lay in between. Germline V CDR1 and CDR2: MDHEN, SYDVKM. This clonotype was detected ten times or more. Every TCR cDNA molecule bore its own unique molecular identifier. A single record per CDR3 protein comes from TCRdb applying MiXCR to the 5' RACE reads. The sample shows some 17,000 distinct CDR3 sequences, 20% to 25% of them seen only once. The TCR was taken from a female donor with early-stage non-small cell lung cancer. The specimen comprised PBMCs, sampled at surgery. The rearrangement uses TRBV28 and TRBJ2-3; D might be TRBD1 (6 bases). The CDR3 loop is CASSPRGSTDTQYF. The CDR3 nucleotides are TGTGCCAGCAGTCCAAGGGGGTCCACAGATACGCAGTATTTT.